Shown below are 21 T cell receptor beta chains from a single sample sequenced in a study of Ad26.COV2.S vaccination and SARS-CoV-2 variants. This sample's treatment: approximately 18 received Ad26.COV2.S at low or high dose, single or two shots; about five received placebo; per-sample allocation not given. Samples were taken on day 63 after the first vaccine or placebo injection. Clones were read by immunoSEQ multiplex PCR, and TCRdb kept only the in-frame ones, dropping some. The table lists 350,000 to 500,000 clones, roughly 88% of them singletons, with more than 3.5% in the top ten. The material sequenced was peripheral blood, taken in a trial of Ad26.COV2.S vaccine versus placebo. All receptors come from a person between 18 and 60 years old who received the Ad26.COV2.S COVID-19 vaccine or a placebo.

This clone showed up just once. The CDR3 here is CASTPGLAGAPGELFF. DNA for the CDR3: TGTGCCAGCACCCCAGGGCTAGCGGGAGCCCCCGGGGAGCTGTTTTTT. V gene TRBV6-2 or TRBV6-3 combines with J gene TRBJ2-2; TRBD2 aligns across 10 bases. The CDR3 loop spans 16 amino acids. Germline loops: CDR1 MNHEY, CDR2 SVGEGT. Trimming removed 7 bases from V and 6 bases from J; junction bases left unmatched: 11.

The chain carries TRBV28 and TRBJ1-5, with D maybe TRBD1 (5 bases). V shed 6 bases and J shed 2 bases, with 17 bases lying between them. CDR1 and CDR2 from the germline V gene are MDHEN and SYDVKM. This CDR3 spans 16 amino acids. The CDR3, as DNA: TGTGCCAGCAGCCCCCGGCTGGGACGGGGCAATCAGCCCCAGCATTTT. Its protein is CASSPRLGRGNQPQHF.

The rearrangement joins TRBV9 to TRBJ2-1; TRBD1 matches 7 bases. The V gene's germline CDR1 is SGDLS and CDR2 YYNGEE. The V and J ends lost 4 bases and 9 bases, in that order; junction bases with no gene match: 7. The CDR3 runs 13 residues. CDR3 in amino acids: CASSKDRVGEQFF. The CDR3 nucleotides are TGTGCCAGCAGCAAAGACAGGGTTGGTGAGCAGTTCTTC.

The rearrangement links TRBV3-1 (or the pseudogene TRBV3-2) to TRBJ2-3; D unresolved. From germline, CDR1 is LGHDT and CDR2 YNNKEL (reference sequence). The CDR3 covers 15 residues. V shed 0 bases and J shed 4 bases, with 11 bases lying between them. The CDR3 protein is CASSQDRGPPDTQYF. In DNA, the CDR3 is TGTGCCAGCAGCCAAGATCGAGGTCCCCCAGATACGCAGTATTTT.

The chain employs TRBV24-1 and TRBJ2-1; tentative D call: TRBD1 (6 bases). CDR3 length equals 14 residues. From germline, CDR1 is KGHDR and CDR2 SFDVKD. The V and J ends lost 5 bases and 4 bases respectively, with 11 bases between them. This CDR3 is CATSALDRYNEQFF. The CDR3 DNA reads as TGTGCCACCAGTGCCCTCGACAGGTACAATGAGCAGTTCTTC.

The genes are TRBV7-9 and TRBJ2-2; D might be TRBD1 (6 bases). V was shortened by 5 bases and J by 2 bases, with 12 bases between the two germline ends. The CDR3 extends over 15 amino acids. Germline CDR1 and CDR2: SEHNR and FQNEAQ (reference sequence). The CDR3, as DNA: TGTGCCAGCAGCATCCTGACAGGCAACACCGGGGAGCTGTTTTTT. Residues: CASSILTGNTGELFF.

The chain is built from TRBV7-9 and TRBJ2-7; TRBD2 is a possible D gene (6 bases). V lost 7 bases, J lost 2 bases, and 12 bases lay in between. The germline gives CDR1 SEHNR, CDR2 FQNEAQ (reference sequence). This CDR3 region has 13 residues. The CDR3 nucleotides are TGTGCCAGCACGGACGGGGAGGCCTACGAGCAGTACTTC. Its translation is CASTDGEAYEQYF.

The J gene is TRBJ2-2, the V gene TRBV11-3, with D possibly matching TRBD2 (6 bases). From germline, CDR1 is SGHNT and CDR2 YENEEA. Trimming pared 2 bases from V and 6 bases from J, leaving 16 bases between. The CDR3 runs to 16 residues. The DNA of the CDR3 is TGTGCCAGCAGCTTATCGGTTGCGGGGCCCCCCGGGGAGCTGTTTTTT. This encodes CASSLSVAGPPGELFF.

The CDR3: CASSYTSESSYNEQFF. The DNA of the CDR3 is TGTGCCAGCAGTTACACTAGCGAGAGCTCCTACAATGAGCAGTTCTTC. V usage is TRBV7-9 and J usage is TRBJ2-1, with 7 positions matching TRBD2. This CDR3 region has 16 residues. Germline V gives CDR1 SEHNR, CDR2 FQNEAQ (reference sequence). V lost 6 bases, J lost 0 bases, and 8 bases stayed unmatched.

The CDR3 protein is CASSTPDRVDGYTF. CDR3 DNA sequence: TGTGCCAGTAGTACGCCGGACAGGGTCGATGGCTACACCTTC. The chain employs TRBV19 and TRBJ1-2; 8 nucleotides agree with TRBD1. V shed 4 bases, J shed 6 bases, and the junction held 7 bases outside the gene matches. This CDR3 region has 14 residues. The germline CDR1 and CDR2 sequences are LNHDA and SQIVND (reference sequence).

V gene TRBV3-1 (or the pseudogene TRBV3-2) combines with J gene TRBJ2-2; the D is unclear. Between the trimmed V and J ends, which lost 1 base and 8 bases, there was a span of 2 bases. The CDR3 sequence is 11 residues long. Germline CDR1 LGHDT, CDR2 YNNKEL (reference sequence). CDR3 region: CASSQVGELFF. The CDR3 DNA is TGTGCCAGCAGCCAAGTTGGGGAGCTGTTTTTT.

The genes are TRBV7-7 and TRBJ2-3; 9 nucleotides line up with TRBD2. The CDR3 is 16 amino acids. The germline gives CDR1 SSHAT, CDR2 FNYEAQ (reference sequence). With 5 bases clipped from V and 5 bases from J, the junction kept 11 bases outside the gene matches. CDR3 amino acids: CASSPLLAGEGDTQYF. CDR3 nucleotides: TGTGCCAGCAGCCCCCTTTTAGCGGGAGAGGGAGATACGCAGTATTTT. The full variable domain, completed using reference TRBV7-7 and TRBJ2-3, is GAGVSQSPRYKVTKRGQDVTLRCDPISSHATLYWYQQALGQGPEFLTYFNYEAQPDKSGLPSDRFSAERPEGSISTLTIQRTEQRDSAMYRCASSPLLAGEGDTQYFGPGTRLTVL.

The rearrangement links TRBV6-5 to TRBJ1-2, with D perhaps matching TRBD1 (5 bases). Trimming removed 7 bases from V and 7 bases from J, with 13 bases in between. Germline V gene lookup returns CDR1 MNHEY and CDR2 SVGAGI. CDR3 size: 12 residues. This chain's CDR3 is CASKRTFPGYTF. CDR3 nucleotides: TGTGCCAGCAAACGGACATTCCCTGGCTACACCTTC.

This clone has just one count. V is TRBV9 and J is TRBJ2-7; D gene uncertain. The CDR3 covers 14 residues. Germline CDR1 and CDR2: SGDLS and YYNGEE. V lost 0 bases and J lost 0, with 7 bases in between. The DNA for the CDR3 is TGTGCCAGCAGCGTAGGCTGGGTCTCCTACGAGCAGTACTTC. Amino acids: CASSVGWVSYEQYF.

J is TRBJ2-3 and V is TRBV30; 9 bases fit TRBD2. The V gene end was trimmed by 4 bases and the J gene end by 6 bases; junction bases not matched to a gene: 5. Germline V gene sequence: CDR1 GTSNPN, CDR2 SVGIG (reference sequence). This CDR3 is 13 amino acids long. The CDR3 spells CAWTAGGRDTQYF. The CDR3 coding sequence is TGTGCCTGGACGGCGGGAGGGCGGGATACGCAGTATTTT.

The rearrangement uses TRBV25-1 and TRBJ2-5; no clear D. The ends were cut back, 7 bases at V and 1 base at J, with 16 bases in the middle. The CDR3 length is 15 residues. Germline loops: CDR1 MGHDK, CDR2 SYGVNS. The CDR3 nucleotides are TGTGCCAGCAAAGGTCCCCTTGGAACCCAAGAGACCCAGTACTTC. Translation: CASKGPLGTQETQYF.

The rearrangement joins TRBV6-2 or TRBV6-3 to TRBJ2-7; 8 bases line up with TRBD2. CDR3 length: 14 amino acids. The trim removed 4 bases at V and 3 bases at J, leaving 5 bases unmatched. CDR1 MNHEY and CDR2 SVGEGT come from the germline V gene. In nucleotides, the CDR3 is TGTGCCAGCAGTTCACTAGCGGTTCGCTACGAGCAGTACTTC. This sequence encodes CASSSLAVRYEQYF.

This clone was counted only a few times. The chain employs TRBV19 and TRBJ1-4; 9 bases align to TRBD1. Looked up from germline, CDR1 is LNHDA and CDR2 is SQIVND (reference sequence). V lost 5 bases, J lost 7 bases, and 2 bases stayed unmatched. This CDR3 spans 13 amino acids. CDR3 loop: CASSATGGEKLFF. The CDR3, as DNA: TGTGCCAGTAGTGCGACAGGGGGTGAAAAACTGTTTTTT.

The chain uses TRBV7-2 and TRBJ2-1; either TRBD1 or TRBD2 may fit D (5 bases each). Germline assignment: CDR1 SGHTA and CDR2 FQGNSA. The CDR3 spans 15 residues. Trimming shortened V by 6 bases and J by 3 bases, and 15 bases separated the two germline ends. The CDR3 spells CASRPPGTVYNEQFF. CDR3 nucleotides: TGTGCCAGCAGACCTCCCGGGACGGTCTACAATGAGCAGTTCTTC.

The chain recombines TRBV27 with TRBJ2-1; D tentatively fits TRBD1 or TRBD2 (6 bases each). Per the germline V gene, CDR1 is MNHEY and CDR2 is SMNVEV (reference sequence). This CDR3 region has 15 residues. The V end was cut by 2 bases, the J end by 2 bases, with 10 bases between. CDR3 in amino acids: CASSLAEGAYNEQFF. As DNA, the CDR3 is TGTGCCAGCAGTTTAGCGGAGGGGGCCTACAATGAGCAGTTCTTC.

This clone turned up a few times. The V call is TRBV6-2 or TRBV6-3, the J call TRBJ1-1; D unresolved. Germline V gives CDR1 MNHEY, CDR2 SVGEGT. The CDR3 runs to 12 residues. V was clipped by 2 bases and J by 1 base, with 2 bases between them. CDR3 sequence (DNA): TGTGCCAGCAGTTACCGGAACACTGAAGCTTTCTTT. The encoded protein is CASSYRNTEAFF.